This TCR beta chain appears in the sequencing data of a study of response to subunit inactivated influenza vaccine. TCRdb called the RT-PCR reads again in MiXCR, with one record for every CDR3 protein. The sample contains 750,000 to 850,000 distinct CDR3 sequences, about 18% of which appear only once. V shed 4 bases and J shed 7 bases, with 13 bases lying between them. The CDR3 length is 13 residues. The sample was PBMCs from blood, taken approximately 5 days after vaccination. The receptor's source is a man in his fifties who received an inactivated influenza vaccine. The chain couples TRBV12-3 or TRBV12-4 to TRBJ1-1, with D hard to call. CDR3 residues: CASSSPNQIEAFF. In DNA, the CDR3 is TGTGCCAGCAGTTCCCCCAACCAGATTGAAGCTTTCTTT.